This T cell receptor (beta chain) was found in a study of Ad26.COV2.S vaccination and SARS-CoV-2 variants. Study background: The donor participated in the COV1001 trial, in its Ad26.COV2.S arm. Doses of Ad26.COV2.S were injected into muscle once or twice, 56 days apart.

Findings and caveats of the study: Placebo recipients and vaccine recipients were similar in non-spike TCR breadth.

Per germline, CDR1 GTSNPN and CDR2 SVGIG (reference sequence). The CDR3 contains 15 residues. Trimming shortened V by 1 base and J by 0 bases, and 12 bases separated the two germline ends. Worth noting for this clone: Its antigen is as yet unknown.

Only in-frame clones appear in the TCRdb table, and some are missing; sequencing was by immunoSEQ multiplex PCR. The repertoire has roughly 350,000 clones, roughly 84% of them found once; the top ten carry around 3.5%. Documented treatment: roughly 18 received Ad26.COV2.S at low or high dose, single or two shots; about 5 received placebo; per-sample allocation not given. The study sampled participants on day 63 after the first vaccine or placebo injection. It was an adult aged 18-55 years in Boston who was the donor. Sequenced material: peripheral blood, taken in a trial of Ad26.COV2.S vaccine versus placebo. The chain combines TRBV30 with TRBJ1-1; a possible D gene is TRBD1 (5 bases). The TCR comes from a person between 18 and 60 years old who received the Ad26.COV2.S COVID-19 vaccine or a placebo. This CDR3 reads CAWSDDSYMNTEAFF. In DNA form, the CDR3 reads TGTGCCTGGAGTGATGACAGCTATATGAACACTGAAGCTTTCTTT.